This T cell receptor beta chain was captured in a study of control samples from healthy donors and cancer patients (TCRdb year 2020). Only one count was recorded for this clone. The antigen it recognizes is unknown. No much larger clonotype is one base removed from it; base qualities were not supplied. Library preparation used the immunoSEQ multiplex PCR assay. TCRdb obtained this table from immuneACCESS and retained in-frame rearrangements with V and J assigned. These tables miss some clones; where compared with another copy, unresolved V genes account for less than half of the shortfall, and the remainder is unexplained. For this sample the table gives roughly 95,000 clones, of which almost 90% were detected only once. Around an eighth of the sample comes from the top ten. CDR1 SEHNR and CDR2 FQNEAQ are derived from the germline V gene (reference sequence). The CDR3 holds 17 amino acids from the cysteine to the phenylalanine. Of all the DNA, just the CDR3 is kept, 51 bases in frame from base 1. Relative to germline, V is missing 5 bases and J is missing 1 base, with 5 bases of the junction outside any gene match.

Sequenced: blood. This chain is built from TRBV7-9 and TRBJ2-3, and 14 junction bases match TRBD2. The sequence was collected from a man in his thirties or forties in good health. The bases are TGTGCCAGCAGCCGGACTAGCGGGAGGTCGGGCACAGATACGCAGTATTTT. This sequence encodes CASSRTSGRSGTDTQYF. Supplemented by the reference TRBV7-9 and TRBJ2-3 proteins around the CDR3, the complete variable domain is DTGVSQNPRHKITKRGQNVTFRCDPISEHNRLYWYRQTLGQGPEFLTYFQNEAQLEKSRLLSDRFSAERPKGSFSTLEIQRTEQGDSAMYLCASSRTSGRSGTDTQYFGPGTRLTVL.